These 27 T cell receptor beta chains originate from one sample sequenced in a study of control samples from healthy donors and cancer patients. The data were produced by immunoSEQ multiplex PCR, yet TCRdb's version contains in-frame clones alone and is incomplete. Altogether over 100,000 clones are present, 80% to 95% being singletons, with the ten largest covering 2.5%. Sequencing was carried out using blood. These receptors were obtained from a man aged 35 to 55 in good health.

The genes are TRBV11-1 and TRBJ1-2, with 7 bases that match TRBD1. This CDR3 contains 18 residues. CDR1 SGHAT and CDR2 FQDESV come from the germline V gene (reference sequence). Trimming at V came to 0 bases and at J to 0 bases, leaving 10 bases not matched to a gene. The CDR3 loop is CASSLAGTAIFTNYGYTF. The CDR3 DNA follows: TGTGCCAGCAGCTTAGCCGGGACAGCTATCTTTACTAACTATGGCTACACCTTC.

V is TRBV4-1 and J is TRBJ1-4; 7 nucleotides match TRBD1. This CDR3 comprises 15 residues. With V trimmed by 1 base and J by 7 bases, 6 bases remained unmatched. Germline CDR1 is MGHRA and CDR2 is YSYEKL. The CDR3 sequence: CASSQGQQGSEKLFF. The CDR3 bases are TGCGCCAGCAGCCAAGGTCAACAGGGGAGTGAAAAACTGTTTTTT.

V and J are TRBV5-6 and TRBJ2-7; D is ambiguous. Per germline, CDR1 SGHDT and CDR2 YYEEEE. The V gene lost 0 bases and the J gene lost 7 bases, with 8 bases spanning the gap. The CDR3 sequence is 12 residues long. The CDR3 loop reads CASSLGLGEQYF. The CDR3, as DNA: TGTGCCAGCAGCTTGGGCCTAGGGGAGCAGTACTTC.

This chain links TRBV28 with TRBJ2-3; D unresolved. With 5 bases removed from V and 0 bases from J, the gap between germline ends came to 12 bases. This CDR3 region has 15 residues. Germline V lookup: CDR1 MDHEN, CDR2 SYDVKM. The CDR3 reads CASSVQTFSTDTQYF. The CDR3 DNA follows: TGTGCCAGCAGTGTTCAGACGTTTAGCACAGATACGCAGTATTTT.

The J gene is TRBJ1-1, the V gene TRBV14; D not certain. The CDR3 covers 13 residues. CDR1 and CDR2 (germline): SGHDN, FVKESK. Trimming pared 1 base from V and 8 bases from J, leaving 11 bases between. The CDR3 loop is CASSQGDLREAFF. CDR3 in DNA: TGTGCCAGCAGCCAAGGGGATTTGAGGGAAGCTTTCTTT.

V gene TRBV2 combines with J gene TRBJ1-1, with D maybe TRBD1 (5 bases). Trimming shortened V by 3 bases and J by 5 bases, and 10 bases separated the two germline ends. The CDR3 loop spans 13 amino acids. Per the germline V gene, CDR1 is SNHLY and CDR2 is FYNNEI. The CDR3 region is CASSDLGETEAFF. CDR3 DNA sequence: TGTGCCAGCAGTGATTTAGGGGAAACTGAAGCTTTCTTT.

The chain joins TRBV19 to TRBJ2-2; D may be TRBD2 (5 bases). Per the germline V gene, CDR1 is LNHDA and CDR2 is SQIVND (reference sequence). With 2 bases removed from V and 3 bases from J, the gap between germline ends came to 19 bases. The length of the CDR3 is 18 residues. The CDR3 DNA reads as TGTGCCAGTAGTATATCATATTACCAGGCCGGGGACACCGGGGAGCTGTTTTTT. This sequence encodes CASSISYYQAGDTGELFF.

CDR3 in DNA: TGTGCCAGCAGGGAGAAGGTCTTATTAACCTACGAGCAGTACTTC. It specifies CASREKVLLTYEQYF. The rearrangement links TRBV6-5 to TRBJ2-7; no clear D. The CDR3 covers 15 residues. V dropped 6 bases and J dropped 2 bases, with 17 bases sitting between them. Germline V gene data show CDR1 as MNHEY and CDR2 as SVGAGI.

By sample fraction, this clone is medium-sized. V and J are TRBV27 and TRBJ1-3; D call uncertain. CDR3 length: 13 residues. Deletions cut 6 bases from V and 4 bases from J, with 10 bases between. Per germline, CDR1 MNHEY and CDR2 SMNVEV (reference sequence). The CDR3 DNA reads TGTGCCAGCAGCCCATCTTGGGGAAACACCATATATTTT. Protein sequence: CASSPSWGNTIYF.

This chain connects TRBV5-8 to TRBJ2-5; 9 positions match TRBD1. The trim removed 7 bases at V and 2 bases at J, leaving 6 bases unmatched. The CDR3 spans 14 residues. Germline loops: CDR1 SGHTS, CDR2 YDEGEE. CDR3 sequence: CASGTGTWQETQYF. CDR3 DNA: TGTGCCAGCGGGACAGGGACGTGGCAAGAGACCCAGTACTTC.

In DNA, the CDR3 is TGCGCCAGCAGCTTGGAACCGGGACTGAGGACTGAAGCTTTCTTT. As protein: CASSLEPGLRTEAFF. V usage is TRBV5-1 and J usage is TRBJ1-1; a possible D gene is TRBD1 (5 bases). The CDR3 is 15 residues long. Trimming shortened V by 0 bases and J by 5 bases, and 14 bases separated the two germline ends. From germline, CDR1 is SGHRS and CDR2 YFSETQ.

The V gene is TRBV19, the J gene TRBJ2-1, with D tentatively TRBD2 (7 bases). The V and J ends lost 4 bases and 12 bases respectively, with 13 bases between them. The V gene's germline CDR1 is LNHDA and CDR2 SQIVND (reference sequence). The CDR3 has 12 amino acids. CDR3 in amino acids: CASSTRGAAQFF. CDR3 coding DNA: TGTGCCAGTAGTACACGGGGGGCCGCGCAGTTCTTC. The whole variable domain, remainder taken from reference TRBV19 and TRBJ2-1, is DGGITQSPKYLFRKEGQNVTLSCEQNLNHDAMYWYRQDPGQGLRLIYYSQIVNDFQKGDIAEGYSVSREKKESFPLTVTSAQKNPTAFYLCASSTRGAAQFFGPGTRLTVL.

The chain carries TRBV19 and TRBJ2-1, with a possible D match to TRBD1 (5 bases). V lost 4 bases to trimming and J lost 6 bases, with 19 bases between them. Looked up from germline, CDR1 is LNHDA and CDR2 is SQIVND (reference sequence). CDR3 length equals 16 residues. This CDR3 reads CASSTNRLSPLNEQFF. The CDR3 DNA is TGTGCCAGTAGTACAAACAGGCTTTCACCACTCAATGAGCAGTTCTTC.

CDR3 in DNA: TGTGCCAGCAGCCCTAGCGGGGGGCCCCGCACAGATACGCAGTATTTT. Its translation is CASSPSGGPRTDTQYF. This rearrangement joins TRBV5-4 to TRBJ2-3; the match to TRBD2 covers 11 bases. Losses at the gene ends were 4 bases for V and 1 base for J; bases not matched to a gene: 5. The CDR3 has 16 residues. Germline V lookup: CDR1 SGHNT, CDR2 YYREEE (reference sequence).

There are a few counts of this clone. This chain connects TRBV27 to TRBJ1-5, with D unresolved. Germline V gene lookup returns CDR1 MNHEY and CDR2 SMNVEV (reference sequence). V lost 2 bases and J 1 base, leaving 9 bases between the germline ends. This CDR3 has 15 residues. Here the CDR3 reads CASSLRWESNQPQHF. The CDR3 coding sequence is TGTGCCAGCAGTTTACGTTGGGAGAGCAATCAGCCCCAGCATTTT.

The chain recombines TRBV6-6 with TRBJ2-2; weak D call: TRBD2 (6 bases). Between the trimmed V and J ends, which lost 9 bases and 6 bases, there was a span of 20 bases. In germline, CDR1 is MNHNY, CDR2 SVGAGI (reference sequence). The CDR3 totals 15 residues. DNA of the CDR3: TGTGCCAGTTTTCTGGGGGGTACCTTTTCCGGGGAGCTGTTTTTT. Encoded protein: CASFLGGTFSGELFF.

The gene calls are TRBV6-5 and TRBJ1-6; D is uncertain. Trimming stripped 2 bases from V and 7 bases from J, with 15 bases between. The CDR3 covers 16 residues. CDR1 is MNHEY and CDR2 is SVGAGI in the germline V gene. The DNA for the CDR3 is TGTGCCAGCAGTTACAGGGCCGGCCTTCGGAATTCACCCCTCCACTTT. Amino acids: CASSYRAGLRNSPLHF.

This chain uses TRBV5-1 with TRBJ1-1; no clear D gene. The CDR3 has 14 residues. With 1 base removed from V and 2 bases from J, the gap between germline ends came to 9 bases. Germline CDR1 reads SGHRS; CDR2 reads YFSETQ. The CDR3 here is CASSLQTGNTEAFF. In DNA, the CDR3 is TGCGCCAGCAGCTTGCAGACGGGTAACACTGAAGCTTTCTTT.

The chain carries TRBV14 and TRBJ1-1; D might be TRBD1 (5 bases). V lost 5 bases and J lost 1, with 8 bases in between. The CDR3 sequence is 13 residues long. CDR1 is SGHDN and CDR2 is FVKESK in the germline V gene. CDR3 loop: CASSFQGNTEAFF. The CDR3 DNA is TGTGCCAGCAGCTTCCAGGGGAACACTGAAGCTTTCTTT.

This clone showed up just a few times. The chain links TRBV5-1 to TRBJ2-5; D is uncertain. The CDR3 has 12 amino acids. V was trimmed by 0 bases and J by 7 bases, leaving 7 bases between them. Germline CDR1 is SGHRS and CDR2 is YFSETQ. The CDR3 reads CASSLGIATQYF. The CDR3 coding sequence is TGCGCCAGCAGCTTGGGTATAGCGACCCAGTACTTC.

The chain carries TRBV5-6 and TRBJ1-5; a possible D gene is TRBD1 (5 bases). The V gene lost 3 bases and the J gene lost 4 bases, with 8 bases spanning the gap. This CDR3 contains 13 residues. Germline CDR1 is SGHDT and CDR2 is YYEEEE. This CDR3 is CASSWGLNQPQHF. In nucleotides, the CDR3 is TGTGCCAGCAGCTGGGGACTAAATCAGCCCCAGCATTTT.

This sequence joins TRBV7-8 and TRBJ2-1; no clear D gene. CDR1 is SGHVS and CDR2 is FQNEAQ in the germline V gene. CDR3 length: 15 residues. V was trimmed by 1 base and J by 0 bases, leaving 7 bases between them. The CDR3 DNA reads TGTGCCAGCAGCTTAGACGTCAACTCCTACAATGAGCAGTTCTTC. This translates into CASSLDVNSYNEQFF.

The V and J genes are TRBV3-1 (or the pseudogene TRBV3-2) and TRBJ1-2, with 8 bases fitting TRBD1. V was pared by 2 bases and J by 7 bases, with 12 bases of the junction left unmatched. CDR1 and CDR2 from the germline V gene are LGHDT and YNNKEL (reference sequence). The CDR3 is 16 residues long. The CDR3 nucleotides are TGTGCCAGCAGCCAAAGGAGTGGACAGGGAGGGTTTGGCTACACCTTC. Translated, it gives CASSQRSGQGGFGYTF.

The V and J genes are TRBV9 and TRBJ2-6; no clear D gene. Germline V gene lookup returns CDR1 SGDLS and CDR2 YYNGEE. The germline V and J ends were trimmed by 2 bases and 0 bases, with 6 bases remaining between them. This CDR3 contains 15 residues. The DNA of the CDR3 is TGTGCCAGCAGCGTCACGAGCTCTGGGGCCAACGTCCTGACTTTC. As protein: CASSVTSSGANVLTF.

This clone appeared once. This rearrangement joins TRBV28 to TRBJ1-3, with TRBD1 matching 8 bases. The germline gives CDR1 MDHEN, CDR2 SYDVKM. CDR3 length equals 15 residues. With V trimmed by 5 bases and J by 2 bases, 5 bases remained unmatched. The CDR3, as DNA: TGTGCCAGCAGTGCAGGGGGCTTCGCTGGAAACACCATATATTTT. This gives the protein CASSAGGFAGNTIYF. Using reference TRBV28 and TRBJ1-3 for the parts outside the CDR3, the full variable domain is DVKVTQSSRYLVKRTGEKVFLECVQDMDHENMFWYRQDPGLGLRLIYFSYDVKMKEKGDIPEGYSVSREKKERFSLILESASTNQTSMYLCASSAGGFAGNTIYFGEGSWLTVV.

CDR3 DNA sequence: TGCAGCGTTGTATTAGGAGATGGCTACACCTTC. Translated, it gives CSVVLGDGYTF. The chain combines TRBV29-1 with TRBJ1-2; D gene uncertain. Trimming left V 4 bases short and J 6 bases short, with 9 bases between. The CDR3 totals 11 residues. Germline CDR1 reads SQVTM; CDR2 reads ANQGSEA.

The CDR3 sequence: CASSFGQGQETQYF. CDR3 in DNA: TGTGCCAGCAGCTTCGGACAGGGGCAAGAGACCCAGTACTTC. The rearrangement joins TRBV7-8 to TRBJ2-5, with 9 bases lining up with TRBD1. Germline CDR1 SGHVS, CDR2 FQNEAQ. V lost 3 bases and J lost 2; bases outside the gene matches: 1. CDR3 length: 14 residues.